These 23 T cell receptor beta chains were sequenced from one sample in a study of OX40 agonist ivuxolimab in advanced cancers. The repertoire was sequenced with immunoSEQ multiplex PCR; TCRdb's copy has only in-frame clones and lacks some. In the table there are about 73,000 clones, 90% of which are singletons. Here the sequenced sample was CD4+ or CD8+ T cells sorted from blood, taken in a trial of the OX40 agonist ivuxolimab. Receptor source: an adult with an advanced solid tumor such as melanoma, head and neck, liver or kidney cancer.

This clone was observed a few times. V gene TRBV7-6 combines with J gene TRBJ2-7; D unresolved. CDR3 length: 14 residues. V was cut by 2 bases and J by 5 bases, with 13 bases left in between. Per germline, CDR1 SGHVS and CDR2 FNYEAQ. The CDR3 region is CASSLRTATDEQYF. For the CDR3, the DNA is TGTGCCAGCAGCTTAAGGACGGCTACCGACGAGCAGTACTTC.

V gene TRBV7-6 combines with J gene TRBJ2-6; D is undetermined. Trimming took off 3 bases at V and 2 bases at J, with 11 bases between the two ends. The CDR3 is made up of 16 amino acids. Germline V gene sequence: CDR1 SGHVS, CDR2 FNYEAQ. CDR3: CASSLGSPTGANVLTF. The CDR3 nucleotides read TGTGCCAGCAGCTTGGGTTCCCCCACTGGGGCCAACGTCCTGACTTTC.

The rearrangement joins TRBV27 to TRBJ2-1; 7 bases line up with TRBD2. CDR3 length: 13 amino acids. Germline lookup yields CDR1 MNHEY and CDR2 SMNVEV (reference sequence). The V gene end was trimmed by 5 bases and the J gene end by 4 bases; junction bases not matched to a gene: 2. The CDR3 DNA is TGTGCCAGCAGTCGGACTAGATACAATGAGCAGTTCTTC. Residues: CASSRTRYNEQFF.

The chain's CDR3 is CASSEAAAGADTQYF. In DNA, the CDR3 is TGTGCCAGCAGCGAAGCAGCGGCGGGAGCAGATACGCAGTATTTT. The chain employs TRBV4-2 and TRBJ2-3, with TRBD2 identical over 7 bases. This CDR3 region has 15 residues. Per germline, CDR1 LGHNA and CDR2 YNFKEQ. V shed 5 bases and J 4 bases; nucleotides not matched to a gene: 9.

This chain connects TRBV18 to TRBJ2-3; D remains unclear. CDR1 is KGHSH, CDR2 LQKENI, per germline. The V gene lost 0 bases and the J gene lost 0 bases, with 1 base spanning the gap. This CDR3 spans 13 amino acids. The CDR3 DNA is TGTGCCAGCTCACCACCTAGCACAGATACGCAGTATTTT. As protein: CASSPPSTDTQYF.

DNA of the CDR3: TGTGCCAGTAGTCTCCACAAGACTAGCGGGGACTTCTGGAGTGTCTTGCCCGGGGAGCTGTTTTTT. Translation: CASSLHKTSGDFWSVLPGELFF. The chain links TRBV19 to TRBJ2-2; 11 nucleotides match TRBD2. Per germline, CDR1 LNHDA and CDR2 SQIVND (reference sequence). The junction had 26 bases not matched to a gene; V was cut back by 5 bases and J by 6 bases. The CDR3 has 22 residues. Complete variable domain (other parts from reference TRBV19 and TRBJ2-2): DGGITQSPKYLFRKEGQNVTLSCEQNLNHDAMYWYRQDPGQGLRLIYYSQIVNDFQKGDIAEGYSVSREKKESFPLTVTSAQKNPTAFYLCASSLHKTSGDFWSVLPGELFFGEGSRLTVL.

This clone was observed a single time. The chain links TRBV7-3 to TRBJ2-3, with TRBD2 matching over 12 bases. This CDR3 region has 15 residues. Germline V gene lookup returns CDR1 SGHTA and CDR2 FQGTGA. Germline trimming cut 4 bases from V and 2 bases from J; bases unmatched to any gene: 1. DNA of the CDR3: TGTGCCAGCAGCTCTAGCGGGAGGGCCACAGATACGCAGTATTTT. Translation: CASSSSGRATDTQYF.

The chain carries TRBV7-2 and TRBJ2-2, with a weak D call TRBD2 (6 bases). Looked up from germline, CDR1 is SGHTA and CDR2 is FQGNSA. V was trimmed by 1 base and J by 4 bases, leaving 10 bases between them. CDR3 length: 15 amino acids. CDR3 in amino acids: CASSLVGSTTGELFF. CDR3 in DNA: TGTGCCAGCAGCTTAGTCGGGAGTACCACCGGGGAGCTGTTTTTT.

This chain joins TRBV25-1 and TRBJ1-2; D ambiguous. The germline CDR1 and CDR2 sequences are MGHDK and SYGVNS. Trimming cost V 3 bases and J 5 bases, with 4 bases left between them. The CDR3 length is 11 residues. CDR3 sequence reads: CASSDVYGYTF. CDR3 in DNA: TGTGCCAGCAGTGATGTTTATGGCTACACCTTC.

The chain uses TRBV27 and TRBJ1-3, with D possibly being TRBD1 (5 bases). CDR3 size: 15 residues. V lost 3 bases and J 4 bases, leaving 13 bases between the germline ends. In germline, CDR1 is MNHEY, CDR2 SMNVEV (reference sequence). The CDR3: CASSFDGGRGNTIYF. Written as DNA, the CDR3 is TGTGCCAGCAGTTTCGACGGGGGAAGGGGAAACACCATATATTTT.

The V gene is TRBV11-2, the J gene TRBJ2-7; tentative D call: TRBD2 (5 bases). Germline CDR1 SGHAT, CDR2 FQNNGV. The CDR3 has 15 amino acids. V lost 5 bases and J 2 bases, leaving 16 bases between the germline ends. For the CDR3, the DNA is TGTGCCAGCAGCACTAGACGGAGGATAACCTACGAGCAGTACTTC. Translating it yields CASSTRRRITYEQYF. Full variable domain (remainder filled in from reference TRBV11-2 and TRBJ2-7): EAGVAQSPRYKIIEKRQSVAFWCNPISGHATLYWYQQILGQGPKLLIQFQNNGVVDDSQLPKDRFSAERLKGVDSTLKIQPAKLEDSAVYLCASSTRRRITYEQYFGPGTRLTVT.

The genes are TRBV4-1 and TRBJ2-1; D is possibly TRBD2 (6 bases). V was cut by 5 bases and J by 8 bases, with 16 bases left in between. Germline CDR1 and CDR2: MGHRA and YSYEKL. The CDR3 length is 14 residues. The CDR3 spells CASSGPTRRDEQFF. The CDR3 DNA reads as TGCGCCAGCAGCGGGCCAACTAGGAGGGATGAGCAGTTCTTC.

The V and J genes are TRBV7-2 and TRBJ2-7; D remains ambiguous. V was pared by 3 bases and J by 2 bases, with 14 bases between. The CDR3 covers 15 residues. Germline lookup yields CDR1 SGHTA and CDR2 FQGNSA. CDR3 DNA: TGTGCCAGCAGCTTTAGTTCCGGCTACCCCTACGAGCAGTACTTC. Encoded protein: CASSFSSGYPYEQYF.

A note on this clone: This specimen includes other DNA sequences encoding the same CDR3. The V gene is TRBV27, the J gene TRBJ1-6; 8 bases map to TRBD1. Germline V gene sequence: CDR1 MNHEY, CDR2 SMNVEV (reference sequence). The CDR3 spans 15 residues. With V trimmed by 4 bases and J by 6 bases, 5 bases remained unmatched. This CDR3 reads CASSSRTGSNSPLHF. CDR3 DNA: TGTGCCAGCAGTTCCCGGACAGGGTCTAATTCACCCCTCCACTTT.

CDR3 in amino acids: CASSFETEAFF. CDR3 in DNA: TGTGCCAGCAGCTTTGAAACTGAAGCTTTCTTT. The chain couples TRBV28 to TRBJ1-1; the D is unclear. V lost 6 bases to trimming and J lost 5 bases, with 7 bases between them. Germline CDR1 reads MDHEN; CDR2 reads SYDVKM. The CDR3 length is 11 residues.

Here the CDR3 reads CAWSVSVNYGYTF. As DNA, the CDR3 is TGTGCCTGGAGTGTATCCGTTAACTATGGCTACACCTTC. The chain is built from TRBV30 and TRBJ1-2; no clear D gene. The CDR3 has 13 residues. V lost 0 bases to trimming and J lost 1 base, with 6 bases between them. Germline-derived CDR1 and CDR2 are GTSNPN and SVGIG (reference sequence).

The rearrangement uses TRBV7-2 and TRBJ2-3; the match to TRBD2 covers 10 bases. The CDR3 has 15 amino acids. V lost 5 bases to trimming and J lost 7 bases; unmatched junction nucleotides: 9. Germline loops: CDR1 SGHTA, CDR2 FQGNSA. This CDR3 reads CASSRLAGIRNTQYF. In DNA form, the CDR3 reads TGTGCCAGCAGCCGACTAGCGGGTATTAGGAATACGCAGTATTTT.

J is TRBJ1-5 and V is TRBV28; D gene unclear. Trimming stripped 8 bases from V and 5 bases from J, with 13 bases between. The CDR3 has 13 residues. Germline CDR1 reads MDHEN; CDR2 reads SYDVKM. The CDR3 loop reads CASQNTAYQPQHF. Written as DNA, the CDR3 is TGTGCCAGCCAGAATACAGCTTATCAGCCCCAGCATTTT.

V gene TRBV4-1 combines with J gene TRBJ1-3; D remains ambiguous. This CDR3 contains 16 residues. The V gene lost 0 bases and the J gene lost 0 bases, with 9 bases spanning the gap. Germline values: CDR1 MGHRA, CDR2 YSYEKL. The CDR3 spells CASSQEASFSGNTIYF. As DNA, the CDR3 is TGCGCCAGCAGCCAAGAGGCCAGCTTCTCTGGAAACACCATATATTTT.

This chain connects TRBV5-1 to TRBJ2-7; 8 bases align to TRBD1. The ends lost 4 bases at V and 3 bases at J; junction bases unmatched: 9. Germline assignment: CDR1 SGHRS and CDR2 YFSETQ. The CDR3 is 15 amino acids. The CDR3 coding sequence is TGCGCCAGCAGCGAAGGACAGGGCTGGGGCTACGAGCAGTACTTC. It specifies CASSEGQGWGYEQYF.

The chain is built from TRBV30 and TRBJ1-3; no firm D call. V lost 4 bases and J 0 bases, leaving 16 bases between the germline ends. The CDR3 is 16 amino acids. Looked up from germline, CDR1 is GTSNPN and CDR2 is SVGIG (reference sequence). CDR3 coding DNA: TGTGCCTGGAATAGTTGGAGAAAGAGCTCTGGAAACACCATATATTTT. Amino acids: CAWNSWRKSSGNTIYF.

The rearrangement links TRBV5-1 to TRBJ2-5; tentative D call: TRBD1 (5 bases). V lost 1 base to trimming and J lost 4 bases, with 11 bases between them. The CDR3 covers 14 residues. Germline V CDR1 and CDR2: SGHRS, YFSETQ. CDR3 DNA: TGCGCCAGCAGCTTGAAACAGGTCGCAGAGACCCAGTACTTC. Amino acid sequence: CASSLKQVAETQYF.

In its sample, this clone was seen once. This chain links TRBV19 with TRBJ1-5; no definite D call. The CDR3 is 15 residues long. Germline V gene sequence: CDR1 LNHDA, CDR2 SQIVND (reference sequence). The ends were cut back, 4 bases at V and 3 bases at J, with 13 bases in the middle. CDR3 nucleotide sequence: TGTGCCAGTAGTACTCGGCGAGGAGACAATCAGCCCCAGCATTTT. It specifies CASSTRRGDNQPQHF.